This T cell receptor beta chain was recorded in a study of blood T cell repertoires in COVID-19. V dropped 5 bases and J dropped 2 bases, with 15 bases sitting between them. CDR1 is SGHVS, CDR2 FNYEAQ, per germline. CDR3 length equals 15 residues. Sequenced by immunoSEQ multiplex PCR; TCRdb stores in-frame clones only, minus some. In the table there are more than 45,000 clones, 88% of which are singletons. The TCR was taken from a woman aged 65 to 85 with active COVID-19. V gene TRBV7-6 combines with J gene TRBJ1-2, with D perhaps TRBD1 (5 bases). The material sequenced was peripheral blood. The CDR3 DNA reads as TGTGCCAGCAGCCCAGGCTCAGGGCTAAACTATGGCTACACCTTC. It yields the protein CASSPGSGLNYGYTF.